This T cell receptor beta chain was captured in a study of regulatory dendritic cells for organ transplantation. Study-level findings and limits: Considerable individual heterogeneity was seen in alloreactive memory CD8+ T cells. Memory T cells were less diverse than naive, with memory CD8+ most oligoclonal. Of resting T cell subsets, memory CD8+ had the most alloreactive clonotypes.

To note about this clone: Its antigen remains unknown.

Sequenced by immunoSEQ multiplex PCR; TCRdb stores in-frame clones only, minus some. The sample holds 29,000 or so clones; 60% to 80% are singletons and the top ten take less than 2.5%. Memory T cells were CD45RO+, naive were CD45RA+, sorted by FACS. The sequence derives from a human donor in good health. Sample: memory CD4+ T cells from blood. Subset here: CD45RO+ memory T cells.

The CDR3 region has the DNA TGTGCCAGCAGCCTATTAACTGGGGAGGATGAGCAGTTCTTC. This encodes CASSLLTGEDEQFF. The V gene is TRBV7-3, the J gene TRBJ2-1; TRBD2 is a possible D gene (6 bases). The CDR3 is made up of 14 amino acids. The germline V gene encodes CDR1 SGHTA and CDR2 FQGTGA. With 5 bases removed from V and 8 bases from J, the gap between germline ends came to 16 bases.